This T cell receptor (beta chain) was sequenced for a study of vaccination and CD4 T cells after COVID-19 (dated by TCRdb to between 2022 and 2023). Study-wide context: Convalescent patients had a positive SARS-CoV-2 result on nasal swab PCR, and of these patients, several had mild disease and one had severe disease. The convalescent cohort comprised six males and four females, including two Hispanic individuals, seven Caucasians, two Asians and one multiracial person. Each participant got two doses of either the Pfizer-BioNTech BNT162b2 vaccine (n=8) or the Moderna mRNA-1273 vaccine (n=2). Post-COVID blood samples were collected from convalescent patients a median of around 96 days after diagnosis, with a range of about 35 to 170 days. Post-vaccine blood samples were taken a median of around 70 days after the second vaccine dose, with a range of about 14 to 241 days. Overlapping spike peptide pools from SARS-CoV-2 and from the common cold coronaviruses HCoV-NL63, HCoV-OC43 and HCoV-229E were used as culture stimuli. Control cultures received a CEFX viral epitope pool as the positive control, an HIV-1 Nef peptide pool as the negative control, or no peptide. In about 11 COVID-19 convalescent patients and a few infection-naive healthy vaccine recipients, the spike-specific CD4+ TCR repertoire before mRNA vaccination was compared with the repertoire after mRNA vaccination. What the research found in general, with its limitations: Of the vaccine-specific clones found in convalescent patients, nearly all (304 of 307) were mono-reactive for SARS-CoV-2 spike instead of being cross-reactive with common cold coronaviruses. Among the post-vaccine SARS-CoV-2-reactive clones in convalescent patients, a median about 89% showed up only after vaccination, which suggests vaccine-specific priming. Although the median number of SARS-CoV-2-reactive clonotypes went up from more than 20 after infection to 38 after vaccination, the increase was not significant. Only a relatively small number of convalescent patients were included in the study, and early timepoints following natural infection were not analyzed.

The meaning of the sample's treatment or condition label: roughly 11-day PBMC culture with coronavirus spike peptide pools or control peptides (ViraFEST assay). The ViraFEST assay was used in the study, in which antigen-specific T cells were expanded with peptide pools and expanded clonotypes were subsequently identified by TCR sequencing. The convalescent patients' positive SARS-CoV-2 PCR tests were from March to December 2020, which was before the Alpha, Beta and Delta variants emerged in the United States. Each well held around 2.1 million PBMCs cultured with approximately 9.2 ug/ml peptide pools in IMDM containing approximately 5% human AB serum and roughly 10 IU/ml IL-2. On days 3 and 7, half of the culture medium was replaced with fresh IL-2-containing medium. After 10 days of culture, CD4+ T cells were isolated by negative selection with the EasySep CD4+ T cell isolation kit. PBMCs were separated from whole blood using Ficoll-Paque Plus gradient centrifugation and then either used fresh or cryopreserved at -140C. In general, triplicate wells were set up for every culture condition.

The method was PCR. DNA from cultured CD4+ T cells underwent TCR sequencing with the Oncomine TCR Beta short-read assay at the Johns Hopkins FTIC core. The QIAamp micro DNA kit was used to extract genomic DNA from the cultured CD4+ T cells. Oncomine TCR Beta libraries from cultured CD4+ T cells were pooled using unique dual indexes and sequenced on an Illumina iSeq 100. For the original study's pipeline: Non-productive sequences were removed, and CDR3s not starting with C, not ending with F or W, or shorter than 7 amino acids were discarded. Antigen-specific clonotypes were identified using the MANAFEST web application through comparison of peptide-stimulated wells with reference and other culture wells. An FDR below 0.05, an odds ratio above 5, and a productive frequency above 0.1% in at least two of three replicate wells were required for clones to be considered positive. A clonotype counted as cross-reactive if it showed significant expansion both in the SARS-CoV-2 spike wells and in at least one common cold coronavirus spike condition. Using R version 3.6.1, CDR3 homology was evaluated through Levenshtein distances (stringdist) along with unrooted phylogenetic trees (ape). TCRdb reprocessed the public reads (quality trimming at Q25 with fastp, clone calling with MiXCR) and kept in-frame beta chains. Every distinct CDR3 protein forms one entry, paired with its most common genes and DNA. The V and J calls and clone size are TCRdb's, not the authors'. This sample has roughly 10,000 distinct CDR3 sequences in its table, and roughly half of those were observed once. The ten largest account for 8.5% of the sample.

The sample holds one count of this clonotype. Its specific antigen is unknown. Base qualities are not recorded, but no much larger clone differs from it by a single base. One read alone is weak evidence. V loses 7 bases at its end and J loses 8 bases; junction bases beyond the gene matches: 16. CDR1 KGHDR and CDR2 SFDVKD were looked up in the germline V gene. The CDR3 measures 16 amino acids from cysteine to phenylalanine. CDR3 DNA only is kept here, 48 bases in frame from base 1. The chain is made from TRBV24-1 and TRBJ1-2; TRBD1 aligns with 9 central bases. The source material was CD4+ T cells from blood, cultured in vitro. This sequence originates from a human donor who had recovered from COVID-19. The nucleotide sequence reads as follows: TGTGCCACCAGCGACCCGGACAGGGGATTCGACAGCGGCTACACCTTC. It encodes CATSDPDRGFDSGYTF.